Presented here are 30 T cell receptor beta chains from one specimen sequenced in a study of T-cell memory formation after mild COVID-19. TCRdb re-analysed the 5' RACE reads in MiXCR, keeping a single row per CDR3 protein. In the table there are around 34,000 distinct CDR3 sequences, 7.7% of which are singletons. The sequenced sample consisted of PBMCs or a T cell subset sorted from them (not recorded which). Receptors were obtained from a man aged 18-30 years who had mild COVID-19 (a few samples of this study predate the infection). Cell type and time point are not known.

V gene TRBV12-3 or TRBV12-4 combines with J gene TRBJ1-6; TRBD1 matches at 8 bases. This CDR3 region has 13 residues. Trimming took 6 bases from V and 14 from J; bases not matched to a gene: 9. The CDR3 DNA is TGTGCCAGCAGAAGACAGGGGCCGGGGTCCCTCCACTTT. Translated: CASRRQGPGSLHF.

The CDR3 protein is CATSVGLGAEAFF. CDR3 sequence (DNA): TGTGCCACCAGCGTAGGATTAGGGGCTGAAGCTTTCTTT. This sequence joins TRBV15 and TRBJ1-1; tentatively, D is TRBD1 (5 bases). Germline V lookup: CDR1 LNHNV, CDR2 YYDKDF (reference sequence). V dropped 5 bases and J dropped 6 bases, with 13 bases sitting between them. The CDR3 extends over 13 amino acids.

This clonotype was detected ten times or more. The chain recombines TRBV5-8 with TRBJ2-1; TRBD2 matches 8 bases. Per germline, CDR1 SGHTS and CDR2 YDEGEE. V lost 1 base, J lost 9 bases, and 6 bases stayed unmatched. The CDR3 length is 14 residues. The CDR3 sequence: CASSLRGGLGEQFF. CDR3 coding DNA: TGTGCCAGCAGCTTGCGGGGGGGCCTTGGTGAGCAGTTCTTC.

The CDR3 region has the DNA TGTGCCAGCAGTTACTCGACTAGCGTTACCAATGAGCAGTTCTTC. It codes for CASSYSTSVTNEQFF. This rearrangement joins TRBV6-5 to TRBJ2-1, with TRBD2 identical over 8 bases. Trimming cost V 0 bases and J 6 bases; bases outside gene matches: 4. This CDR3 has 15 amino acids. Looked up from germline, CDR1 is MNHEY and CDR2 is SVGAGI.

This clonotype is labeled medium-sized. V is TRBV6-2 or TRBV6-3 and J is TRBJ1-6; possibly TRBD1 for D (5 bases). Trimming removed 0 bases from V and 9 bases from J, with 9 bases in between. CDR3 length: 14 amino acids. Germline CDR1 reads MNHEY; CDR2 reads SVGEGT. Here the CDR3 reads CASSYSGGTSPLHF. The CDR3, as DNA: TGTGCCAGCAGTTACTCGGGGGGGACTTCACCCCTCCACTTT.

This clonotype was observed a few times. The chain combines TRBV6-5 with TRBJ1-3, with D hard to call. Germline loops: CDR1 MNHEY, CDR2 SVGAGI. Trimming pared 2 bases from V and 2 bases from J, leaving 4 bases between. This CDR3 region has 13 residues. CDR3 residues: CASSYQTGNTIYF. In DNA, the CDR3 is TGTGCCAGCAGTTACCAGACTGGAAACACCATATATTTT.

This clonotype showed up many times. The chain couples TRBV25-1 to TRBJ2-1; TRBD2 is a possible D gene (7 bases). This CDR3 region has 16 residues. V was cut by 4 bases and J by 4 bases, with 17 bases left in between. Germline-derived CDR1 and CDR2 are MGHDK and SYGVNS. Written as DNA, the CDR3 is TGTGCCAGCAGTGTCCGGGGGGCCAGGATATACAATGAGCAGTTCTTC. It specifies CASSVRGARIYNEQFF.

The sample holds many counts of this clonotype. The chain combines TRBV12-3 or TRBV12-4 with TRBJ1-2; D might be TRBD1 (5 bases). This CDR3 is 13 amino acids long. V gave up 2 bases and J gave up 4 bases, with 8 bases separating them. DNA of the CDR3: TGTGCCAGCAGTTTACAGGGATCCTATGGCTACACCTTC. Translating gives CASSLQGSYGYTF.

This clonotype was recorded a few times. The V call is TRBV7-2, the J call TRBJ2-7; D is unresolved. Germline V gene lookup returns CDR1 SGHTA and CDR2 FQGNSA. This CDR3 region has 13 residues. CDR3 in amino acids: CASSLNSSYEQYV. Here the CDR3 DNA reads TGTGCAAGCAGCTTAAACTCCTCCTACGAGCAGTACGTC.

This clonotype was recorded at least ten times. This chain links TRBV27 with TRBJ2-1; D is perhaps TRBD1 (5 bases). CDR3 length: 17 residues. Trimming shortened V by 6 bases and J by 2 bases, and 20 bases separated the two germline ends. From germline, CDR1 is MNHEY and CDR2 SMNVEV (reference sequence). The DNA for the CDR3 is TGTGCCAGCAGCTATCGACCGGCGGAAGGGGCCTACAATGAGCAGTTCTTC. This gives the protein CASSYRPAEGAYNEQFF.

The sample holds a few counts of this clonotype. The chain employs TRBV12-3 or TRBV12-4 and TRBJ2-3, with a possible D match to TRBD2 (6 bases). This CDR3 contains 18 residues. Trimming left V 3 bases short and J 0 bases short, with 19 bases between. CDR3 sequence: CASSFYFLRGSSTDTQYF. The CDR3, as DNA: TGTGCCAGCAGTTTCTATTTCTTGCGGGGCTCTAGCACAGATACGCAGTATTTT.

This clonotype was detected ten times or more. This CDR3 reads CASSQGLAGGNLLQETQYF. The CDR3 DNA is TGTGCCAGCAGCCAGGGACTAGCGGGGGGTAACCTCCTGCAGGAGACCCAGTACTTC. The rearrangement links TRBV7-9 to TRBJ2-5, with 15 bases aligning to TRBD2. The J segment lost 5 bases and the V segment lost 5 bases, leaving 15 bases of the junction unmatched. The CDR3 runs to 19 residues. Per germline, CDR1 SEHNR and CDR2 FQNEAQ (reference sequence).

In its sample, this clonotype was seen many times. The CDR3 loop is CASSSPRGQETQYF. The DNA of the CDR3 is TGTGCCAGCAGCTCGCCGCGGGGCCAAGAGACCCAGTACTTC. This rearrangement joins TRBV5-5 to TRBJ2-5, with D possibly being TRBD2 (6 bases). CDR1 and CDR2 (germline): SGHKS, YYEKEE (reference sequence). This CDR3 is built from 14 residues. With 3 bases removed from V and 1 base from J, the gap between germline ends came to 10 bases.

Worth noting for this clonotype: A much larger clone differs from this one at a single base, so this may be a read error. The chain couples TRBV2 to TRBJ2-1; no definite D call. The CDR3 runs to 10 residues. Germline CDR1 reads SNHLY; CDR2 reads FYNNEI. CDR3 region: CDSSDYEQFF. As DNA, the CDR3 is TGTGACAGCAGTGACTATGAGCAGTTCTTC.

CDR3 region: CASSLGRPGTYQETQYF. CDR3 nucleotides: TGTGCCAGCAGCTTGGGACGGCCCGGGACGTACCAAGAGACCCAGTACTTC. J is TRBJ2-5 and V is TRBV7-9; TRBD1 or TRBD2 may be the D gene (5 bases each). Germline V lookup: CDR1 SEHNR, CDR2 FQNEAQ (reference sequence). There are 17 residues in the CDR3. Trimming removed 3 bases from V and 0 bases from J, with 17 bases in between.

This clonotype was seen repeatedly, ten times or more. V usage is TRBV6-5 and J usage is TRBJ2-7; perhaps TRBD2 as D (5 bases). Germline V gene lookup returns CDR1 MNHEY and CDR2 SVGAGI. The CDR3 has 15 residues. The V and J ends lost 2 bases and 4 bases respectively, with 15 bases between them. The DNA of the CDR3 is TGTGCCAGCAGTTACGGCGCTAGCAGTCAATACGAGCAGTACTTC. Translation: CASSYGASSQYEQYF.

The sample holds many counts of this clonotype. The rearrangement links TRBV4-3 to TRBJ1-2; 8 nucleotides agree with TRBD1. The CDR3 covers 12 residues. With 3 bases clipped from V and 11 bases from J, the junction kept 5 bases outside the gene matches. CDR1 LGHNA and CDR2 YSLEER come from the germline V gene. The DNA for the CDR3 is TGCGCCAGCAGCCATCGACAGGGGTGGTACACCTTC. It is translated as CASSHRQGWYTF.

This clonotype has a handful of counts. The gene calls are TRBV5-1 and TRBJ2-5; D is uncertain. Germline V gene lookup returns CDR1 SGHRS and CDR2 YFSETQ. With 0 bases removed from V and 5 bases from J, the gap between germline ends came to 11 bases. The CDR3 is 14 amino acids. CDR3 amino acids: CASSLEGYRETQYF. Written as DNA, the CDR3 is TGCGCCAGCAGCTTGGAAGGGTATCGCGAGACCCAGTACTTC.

This clonotype came up many times. In DNA, the CDR3 is TGTGCCAGCAGCTTGTCGGGGGCTGGAAACACCATATATTTT. This gives the protein CASSLSGAGNTIYF. This chain connects TRBV7-2 to TRBJ1-3; a possible D gene is TRBD1 (5 bases). The CDR3 is 14 amino acids. Germline assignment: CDR1 SGHTA and CDR2 FQGNSA. V shed 3 bases and J shed 2 bases, with 8 bases lying between them.

This clonotype came up many times. This chain uses TRBV14 with TRBJ1-4; 10 nucleotides agree with TRBD1. The CDR3 runs 15 residues. Germline trimming cut 6 bases from V and 8 bases from J; bases unmatched to any gene: 9. Germline V gene sequence: CDR1 SGHDN, CDR2 FVKESK. CDR3 amino acids: CASSFDRGRREKLFF. The CDR3 region has the DNA TGTGCCAGCAGTTTTGACAGGGGGCGACGAGAAAAACTGTTTTTT.

This chain uses TRBV6-2 or TRBV6-3 with TRBJ2-7, with D possibly TRBD2 on 5 matching bases. The length of the CDR3 is 12 residues. The germline gives CDR1 MNHEY, CDR2 SVGEGT. CDR3 bases: TGTGTGGTTGCACAGTCGGGGTACGAGCAGTACTTC. Its protein product is CVVAQSGYEQYF.

This clonotype showed up many times. The CDR3 region is CASSPSVAGANVLTF. DNA of the CDR3: TGTGCCAGCTCCCCAAGCGTGGCTGGGGCCAACGTCCTGACTTTC. The chain is built from TRBV18 and TRBJ2-6; D is ambiguous. This CDR3 spans 15 amino acids. V lost 6 bases and J 2 bases, leaving 11 bases between the germline ends. Germline V gene data show CDR1 as KGHSH and CDR2 as LQKENI. The full variable domain, in which reference TRBV18 and TRBJ2-6 provide the parts outside the CDR3, is NAGVMQNPRHLVRRRGQEARLRCSPMKGHSHVYWYRQLPEEGLKFMVYLQKENIIDESGMPKERFSAEFPKEGPSILRIQQVVRGDSAAYFCASSPSVAGANVLTFGAGSRLTVL.

This clonotype was observed many times. The chain carries TRBV12-3 or TRBV12-4 and TRBJ2-3; tentatively, D is TRBD1 (5 bases). Trimming took off 4 bases at V and 2 bases at J, with 10 bases between the two ends. The length of the CDR3 is 14 residues. In DNA form, the CDR3 reads TGTGCCAGCAGTTACAGAGGACACACAGATACGCAGTATTTT. Residues: CASSYRGHTDTQYF.

This clonotype was recorded a few times. The chain links TRBV7-2 to TRBJ2-5, with D unclear. Trimming cost V 4 bases and J 1 base, with 7 bases left between them. This CDR3 has 13 amino acids. The germline V gene encodes CDR1 SGHTA and CDR2 FQGNSA. CDR3 in DNA: TGTGCCAGCAGCTACCAACCCCAAGAGACCCAGTACTTC. This codes for CASSYQPQETQYF.

This clonotype was observed at least ten times. The chain uses TRBV7-8 and TRBJ2-4; 7 bases agree with TRBD2. V shed 1 base, J shed 2 bases, and the junction held 5 bases outside the gene matches. CDR1 is SGHVS and CDR2 is FQNEAQ in the germline V gene. This CDR3 region has 16 residues. This chain's CDR3 is CASSLDSGVSKNIQYF. The CDR3 nucleotides read TGTGCCAGCAGCTTAGACAGCGGGGTTTCCAAAAACATTCAGTACTTC.

A remark on this clonotype: A much more abundant neighbour one base away suggests this may be a read error. Here the CDR3 omits its conserved ending phenylalanine or tryptophan, so a read error is the likely source. CDR3 protein: CATSSGGAPYNEQFL. As DNA, the CDR3 is TGTGCCACCAGTTCCGGGGGGGCCCCCTACAATGAGCAGTTCTTA. The chain has TRBV15 and TRBJ2-1; 8 bases align to TRBD2. Germline V gives CDR1 LNHNV, CDR2 YYDKDF (reference sequence). The trim removed 6 bases at V and 2 bases at J, leaving 6 bases unmatched. This CDR3 spans 15 amino acids.

The gene calls are TRBV4-1 and TRBJ2-3; TRBD2 might be the D (7 bases). The germline V gene has CDR1 MGHRA and CDR2 YSYEKL. Trimming left V 0 bases short and J 2 bases short, with 12 bases between. The CDR3 is 16 residues long. CDR3 in DNA: TGCGCCAGCAGCCAAGAGCCGGGGGGCTCCACAGATACGCAGTATTTT. It codes for CASSQEPGGSTDTQYF.

Many counts were recorded for this clonotype. The chain links TRBV18 to TRBJ2-3; D uncertain. The CDR3 extends over 15 amino acids. Germline assignment: CDR1 KGHSH and CDR2 LQKENI. V lost 3 bases to trimming and J lost 2 bases, with 12 bases between them. In nucleotides, the CDR3 is TGTGCCAGCTCACCGGACGGACGAATCACAGATACGCAGTATTTT. This gives the protein CASSPDGRITDTQYF.

This clonotype has at least ten counts. The chain is built from TRBV5-1 and TRBJ1-1, with 10 bases lining up with TRBD1. J lost 0 bases, V lost 4 bases, and 6 bases had no gene match. The CDR3 totals 16 residues. Per the germline V gene, CDR1 is SGHRS and CDR2 is YFSETQ. This CDR3 is CASSLGTGALNTEAFF. The CDR3, as DNA: TGCGCCAGCAGCCTAGGGACAGGGGCCCTGAACACTGAAGCTTTCTTT.

The V gene is TRBV20-1, the J gene TRBJ1-5, with TRBD1 matching 9 bases. The V gene end was trimmed by 3 bases and the J gene end by 6 bases; junction bases not matched to a gene: 9. CDR3 length: 15 residues. Germline assignment: CDR1 DFQATT and CDR2 SNEGSKA (reference sequence). The DNA for the CDR3 is TGCAGTGCTAGCGTAGGGACAGGGCTTACTCAGCCCCAGCATTTT. It is translated as CSASVGTGLTQPQHF.